The next 6 T cell receptor beta chains were all read from a single sample in a study of blood T cell repertoires in COVID-19. Profiling relied on immunoSEQ multiplex PCR, and the TCRdb table lists in-frame clones only, not all of them. Of about 87,000 clones in the sample, about 88% were seen once. Sequencing input: peripheral blood. The receptors come from a man aged 35 to 55 with acute or convalescent COVID-19.

The rearrangement links TRBV3-1 (or the pseudogene TRBV3-2) to TRBJ1-1, with 10 positions matching TRBD1. The V and J ends lost 1 base and 1 base, in that order; junction bases with no gene match: 6. Per germline, CDR1 LGHDT and CDR2 YNNKEL (reference sequence). The CDR3 is made up of 17 amino acids. The CDR3 sequence: CASSQAGDRGSNTEAFF. The CDR3 nucleotides read TGTGCCAGCAGCCAAGCTGGGGACAGGGGCTCGAACACTGAAGCTTTCTTT.

For the CDR3, the DNA is TGTGCCTGGAGCCGAACAGGGGGCACTGAAGCTTTCTTT. The encoded protein is CAWSRTGGTEAFF. The chain has TRBV30 and TRBJ1-1, with 8 positions matching TRBD1. V was clipped by 3 bases and J by 4 bases; unmatched bases: 4. CDR3 length: 13 residues. CDR1 and CDR2 from the germline V gene are GTSNPN and SVGIG (reference sequence).

The chain has TRBV27 and TRBJ1-1; 9 bases line up with TRBD1. Trimming took 2 bases from V and 5 from J; bases not matched to a gene: 6. The CDR3 totals 15 residues. CDR1 and CDR2 (germline): MNHEY, SMNVEV (reference sequence). This CDR3 is CASSLGGGQGTEAFF. The CDR3, as DNA: TGTGCCAGCAGTTTAGGGGGGGGACAGGGAACTGAAGCTTTCTTT.

The genes are TRBV4-3 and TRBJ2-3; 11 bases line up with TRBD2. Germline trimming cut 3 bases from V and 5 bases from J; bases unmatched to any gene: 4. The CDR3 is 15 residues long. Germline CDR1 is LGHNA and CDR2 is YSLEER. CDR3 DNA: TGCGCCAGCAGCCATCTACTAGCGGGGGAAGATACGCAGTATTTT. This translates into CASSHLLAGEDTQYF.

This chain joins TRBV30 and TRBJ1-6; the D is unclear. The CDR3 extends over 15 amino acids. Trimming pared 6 bases from V and 7 bases from J, leaving 19 bases between. CDR1 is GTSNPN and CDR2 is SVGIG in the germline V gene (reference sequence). CDR3 nucleotide sequence: TGTGCCTGTTTAATCCGAGGATTTAGCAATTCACCCCTCCACTTT. Protein product: CACLIRGFSNSPLHF.

The V call is TRBV4-1, the J call TRBJ2-1; 14 positions match TRBD2. The V segment lost 7 bases and the J segment 6 bases; nucleotides outside the gene matches: 8. Germline-derived CDR1 and CDR2 are MGHRA and YSYEKL. The CDR3 has 16 residues. Here the CDR3 DNA reads TGCGCCAGCACCAGACTAGCGGGAGGGCCGGTCAATGAGCAGTTCTTC. It specifies CASTRLAGGPVNEQFF.